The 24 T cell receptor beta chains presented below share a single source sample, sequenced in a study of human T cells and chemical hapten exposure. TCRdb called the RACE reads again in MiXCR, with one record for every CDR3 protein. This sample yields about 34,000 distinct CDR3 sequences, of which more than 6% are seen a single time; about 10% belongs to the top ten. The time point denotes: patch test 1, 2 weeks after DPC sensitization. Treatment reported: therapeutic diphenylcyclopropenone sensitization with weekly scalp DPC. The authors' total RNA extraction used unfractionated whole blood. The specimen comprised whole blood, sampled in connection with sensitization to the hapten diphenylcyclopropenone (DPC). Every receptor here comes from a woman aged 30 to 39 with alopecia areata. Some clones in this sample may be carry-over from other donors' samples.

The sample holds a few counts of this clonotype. The CDR3 here is CASSSNPGTGTSYEQYF. The CDR3 nucleotides read TGTGCCAGCAGTTCCAACCCCGGGACAGGGACCTCCTACGAGCAGTACTTC. The chain has TRBV6-6 and TRBJ2-7; 9 nucleotides align to TRBD1. Germline-derived CDR1 and CDR2 are MNHNY and SVGAGI (reference sequence). V shed 4 bases, J shed 0 bases, and the junction held 10 bases outside the gene matches. The CDR3 contains 17 residues.

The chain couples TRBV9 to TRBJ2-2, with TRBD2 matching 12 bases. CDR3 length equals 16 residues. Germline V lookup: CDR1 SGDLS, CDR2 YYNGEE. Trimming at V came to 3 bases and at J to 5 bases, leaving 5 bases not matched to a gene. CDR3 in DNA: TGTGCCAGCAGCGCGACTAGCGGGGGAGGAACCGGGGAGCTGTTTTTT. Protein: CASSATSGGGTGELFF.

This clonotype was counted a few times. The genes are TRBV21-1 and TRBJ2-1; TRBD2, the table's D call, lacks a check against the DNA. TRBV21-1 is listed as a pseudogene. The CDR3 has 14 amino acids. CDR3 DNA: TGTGCCAGCAGCAAGACTATCACCTACAATGAGCAGTTCTTC. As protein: CASSKTITYNEQFF.

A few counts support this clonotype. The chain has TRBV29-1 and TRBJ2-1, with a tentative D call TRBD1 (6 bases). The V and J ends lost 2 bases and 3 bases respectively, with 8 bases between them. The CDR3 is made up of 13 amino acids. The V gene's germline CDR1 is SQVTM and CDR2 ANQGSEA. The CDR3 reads CSVEQGYYNEQFF. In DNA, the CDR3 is TGCAGCGTTGAACAGGGGTACTACAATGAGCAGTTCTTC.

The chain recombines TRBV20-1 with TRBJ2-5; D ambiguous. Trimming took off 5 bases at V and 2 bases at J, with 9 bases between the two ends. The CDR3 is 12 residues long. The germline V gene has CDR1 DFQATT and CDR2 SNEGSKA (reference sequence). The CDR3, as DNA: TGCAGTGCTTTCTTGGCGCAAGAGACCCAGTACTTC. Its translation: CSAFLAQETQYF.

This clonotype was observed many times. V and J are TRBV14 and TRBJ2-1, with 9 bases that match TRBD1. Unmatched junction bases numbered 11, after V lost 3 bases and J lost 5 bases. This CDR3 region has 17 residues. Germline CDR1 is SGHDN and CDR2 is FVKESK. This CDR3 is CASSHSPGQGFHNEQFF. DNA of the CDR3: TGTGCCAGCAGCCATTCTCCGGGACAGGGCTTTCACAATGAGCAGTTCTTC.

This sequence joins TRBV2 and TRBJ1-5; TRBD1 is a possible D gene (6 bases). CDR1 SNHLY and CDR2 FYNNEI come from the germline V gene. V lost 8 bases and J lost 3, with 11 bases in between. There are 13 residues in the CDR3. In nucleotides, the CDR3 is TGTGCCAGCTCCGGACAGTTCAATCAGCCCCAGCATTTT. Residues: CASSGQFNQPQHF.

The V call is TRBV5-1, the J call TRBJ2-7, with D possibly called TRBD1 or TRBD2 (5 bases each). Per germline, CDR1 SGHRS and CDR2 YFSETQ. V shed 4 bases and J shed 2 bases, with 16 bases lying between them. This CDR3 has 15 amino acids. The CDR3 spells CASSATADPTYEQYF. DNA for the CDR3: TGCGCCAGCAGCGCGACAGCGGATCCTACCTACGAGCAGTACTTC.

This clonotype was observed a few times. This chain's CDR3 is CASSPGRTGNMNNEQFF. In DNA, the CDR3 is TGTGCCAGCAGCCCCGGACGGACAGGAAACATGAACAATGAGCAGTTCTTC. The rearrangement uses TRBV7-3 and TRBJ2-1; 7 positions agree with TRBD1. The CDR3 sequence is 17 residues long. The germline V gene encodes CDR1 SGHTA and CDR2 FQGTGA. Trimming at V came to 5 bases and at J to 5 bases, leaving 15 bases not matched to a gene.

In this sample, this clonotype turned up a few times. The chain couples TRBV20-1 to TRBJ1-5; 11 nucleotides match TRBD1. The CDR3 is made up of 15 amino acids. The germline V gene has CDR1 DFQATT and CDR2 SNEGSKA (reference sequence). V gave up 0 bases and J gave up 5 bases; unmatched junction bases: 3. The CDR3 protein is CSARDGTGGDQPQHF. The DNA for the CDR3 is TGCAGTGCTAGAGATGGGACAGGGGGGGATCAGCCCCAGCATTTT.

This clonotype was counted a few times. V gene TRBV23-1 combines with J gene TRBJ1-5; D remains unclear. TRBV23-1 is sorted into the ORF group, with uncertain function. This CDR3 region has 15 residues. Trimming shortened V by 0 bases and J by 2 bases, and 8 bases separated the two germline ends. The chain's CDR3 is CASSQSGARNQPQHF. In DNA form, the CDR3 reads TGCGCCAGCAGTCAATCGGGTGCGCGCAATCAGCCCCAGCATTTT.

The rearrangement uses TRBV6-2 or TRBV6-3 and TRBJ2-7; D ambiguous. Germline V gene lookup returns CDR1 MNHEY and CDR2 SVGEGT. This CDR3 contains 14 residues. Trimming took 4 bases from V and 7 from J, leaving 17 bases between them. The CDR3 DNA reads TGTGCCAGCAGTTCTGAAACACGGGCTGGGGAGCAGTACTTC. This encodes CASSSETRAGEQYF.

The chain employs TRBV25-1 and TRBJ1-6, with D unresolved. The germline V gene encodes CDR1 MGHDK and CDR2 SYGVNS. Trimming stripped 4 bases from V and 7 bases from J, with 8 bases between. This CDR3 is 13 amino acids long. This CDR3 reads CASSGADNSPLHF. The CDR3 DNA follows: TGTGCCAGCAGTGGGGCCGACAATTCACCCCTCCACTTT.

In DNA form, the CDR3 reads TGCGCCAGCAGCCAAGGACCGGGGGGCTTGGGCGAGACCCAGTACTTC. It is translated as CASSQGPGGLGETQYF. V gene TRBV4-1 combines with J gene TRBJ2-5, with TRBD2 as a possible D gene (7 bases). The CDR3 totals 16 residues. The V and J ends lost 1 base and 5 bases respectively, with 17 bases between them. CDR1 is MGHRA, CDR2 YSYEKL, per germline.

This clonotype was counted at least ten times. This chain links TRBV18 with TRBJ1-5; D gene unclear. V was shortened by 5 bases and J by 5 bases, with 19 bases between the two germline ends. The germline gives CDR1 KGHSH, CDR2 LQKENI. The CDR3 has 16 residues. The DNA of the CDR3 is TGTGCCAGCTCAGCCGGCGTGGCCCCTGGGTATCAGCCCCAGCATTTT. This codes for CASSAGVAPGYQPQHF.

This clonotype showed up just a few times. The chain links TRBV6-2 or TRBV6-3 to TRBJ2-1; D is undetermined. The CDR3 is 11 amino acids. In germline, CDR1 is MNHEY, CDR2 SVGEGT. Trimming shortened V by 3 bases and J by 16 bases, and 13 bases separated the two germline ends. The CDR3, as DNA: TGTGCCAGCAGTTATCTAATTGAGGTCTTCTTC. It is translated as CASSYLIEVFF.

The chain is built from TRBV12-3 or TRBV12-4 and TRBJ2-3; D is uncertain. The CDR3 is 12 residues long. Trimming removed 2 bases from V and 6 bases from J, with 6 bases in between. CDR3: CASSLISDTQYF. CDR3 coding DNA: TGTGCCAGCAGTTTAATTTCTGATACGCAGTATTTT.

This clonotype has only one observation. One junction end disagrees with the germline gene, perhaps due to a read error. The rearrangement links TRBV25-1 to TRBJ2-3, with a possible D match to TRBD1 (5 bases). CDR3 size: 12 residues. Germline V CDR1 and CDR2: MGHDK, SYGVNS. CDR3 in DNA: TGTGCCAGCAGTGCGGACACAGATACGCGGTATTTT. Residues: CASSADTDTRYF.

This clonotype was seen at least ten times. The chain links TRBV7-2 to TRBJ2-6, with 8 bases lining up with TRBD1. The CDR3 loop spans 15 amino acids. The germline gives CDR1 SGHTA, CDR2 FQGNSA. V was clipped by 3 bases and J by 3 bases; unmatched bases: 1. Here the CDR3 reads CASSLDRVGANVLTF. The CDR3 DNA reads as TGTGCCAGCAGCTTGGACAGGGTTGGGGCCAACGTCCTGACTTTC. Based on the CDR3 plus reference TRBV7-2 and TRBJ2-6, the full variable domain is GAGVSQSPSNKVTEKGKDVELRCDPISGHTALYWYRQSLGQGLEFLIYFQGNSAPDKSGLPSDRFSAERTGGSVSTLTIQRTQQEDSAVYLCASSLDRVGANVLTFGAGSRLTVL.

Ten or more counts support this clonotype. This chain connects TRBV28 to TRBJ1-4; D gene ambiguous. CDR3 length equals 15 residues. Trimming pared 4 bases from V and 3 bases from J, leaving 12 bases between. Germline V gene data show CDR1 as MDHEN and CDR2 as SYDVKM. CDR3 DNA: TGTGCCAGCAGTTCGGTTGGCAGCCCTAATGAAAAACTGTTTTTT. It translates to CASSSVGSPNEKLFF.

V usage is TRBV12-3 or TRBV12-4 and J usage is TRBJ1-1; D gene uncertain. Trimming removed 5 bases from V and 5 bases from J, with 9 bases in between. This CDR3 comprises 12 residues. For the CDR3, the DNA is TGTGCCAGCAGTCCTATTGGGACTGAAGCTTTCTTT. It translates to CASSPIGTEAFF.

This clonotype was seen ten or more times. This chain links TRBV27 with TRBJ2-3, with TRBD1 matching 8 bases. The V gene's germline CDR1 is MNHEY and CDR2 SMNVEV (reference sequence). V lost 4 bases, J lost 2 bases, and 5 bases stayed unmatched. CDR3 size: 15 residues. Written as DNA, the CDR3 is TGTGCCAGCAGTTCCGGGACAGGATACACAGATACGCAGTATTTT. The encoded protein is CASSSGTGYTDTQYF.

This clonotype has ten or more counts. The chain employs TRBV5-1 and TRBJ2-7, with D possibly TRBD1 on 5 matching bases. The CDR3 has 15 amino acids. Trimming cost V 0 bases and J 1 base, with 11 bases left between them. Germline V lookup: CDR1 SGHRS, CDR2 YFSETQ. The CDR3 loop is CASSLEAGFSYEQYF. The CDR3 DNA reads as TGCGCCAGCAGCTTGGAGGCAGGGTTTTCCTACGAGCAGTACTTC.

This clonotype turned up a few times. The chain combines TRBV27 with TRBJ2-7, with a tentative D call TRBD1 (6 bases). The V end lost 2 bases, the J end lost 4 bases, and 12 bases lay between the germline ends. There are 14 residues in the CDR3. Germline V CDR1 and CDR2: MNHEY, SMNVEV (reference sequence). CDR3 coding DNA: TGTGCCAGCAGTTTAAACAGGGTCGGGTACGAGCAGTACTTC. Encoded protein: CASSLNRVGYEQYF.